Sequencing of this T cell receptor beta chain was carried out in a study of T cell responses to AZD1222 COVID-19 vaccine. The CDR3 is 15 amino acids. Germline CDR1 reads LGHDT; CDR2 reads YNNKEL (reference sequence). The V gene lost 4 bases and the J gene lost 0 bases, with 11 bases spanning the gap. Sequencing used immunoSEQ multiplex PCR; TCRdb keeps in-frame clones, though not all of them. The data show some 130,000 clones, with 92% seen just once and just over 3% held by the top ten. This chain links TRBV3-1 (or the pseudogene TRBV3-2) with TRBJ2-3; tentatively, D is TRBD2 (5 bases). The sample was peripheral blood, taken on day 0 of AZD1222 vaccination. The TCR originated in an adult in good health. The CDR3 protein is CASSRMSGSTDTQYF. The CDR3 nucleotides read TGTGCCAGCAGCCGGATGTCGGGGAGCACAGATACGCAGTATTTT.